The rows below give T cell receptor beta chains drawn from one sample of a study of Graves' ophthalmopathy and Graves' hyperthyroidism. TCRdb re-called the multiplex PCR reads through MiXCR, storing one row per CDR3 protein. There are hundreds of thousands of distinct CDR3 sequences in the sample; 20% to 25% occur only once, and 2.5% to 3.5% lies in the top ten. Material: peripheral blood. Source of these receptors: a woman aged 18-29 years with stable Graves' hyperthyroidism. The CDR3 runs from the conserved cysteine through the conserved F or W. A D gene is named only where the DNA matches it firmly. The size field is filled for only some rows; it gives once, few, many or a size class.

size | D | J | V | CDR3 | DNA
many | - | TRBJ1-6 | TRBV20-1 | CSARVSEGGLYSPLHF | TGCAGTGCTAGAGTGAGTGAAGGGGGGCTCTATTCACCCCTCCACTTT
- | - | TRBJ1-6 | TRBV12-3/TRBV12-4 | CASSKPDNSPLHF | TGTGCCAGCAGTAAACCAGATAATTCACCCCTCCACTTT
many | - | TRBJ1-1 | TRBV9 | CASSVGSSNTEAFF | TGTGCCAGCAGCGTAGGGAGTTCGAACACTGAAGCTTTCTTT
few | - | TRBJ1-2 | TRBV12-3/TRBV12-4 | CVSSLTGRNYGHTF | TGTGTCAGCAGTTTGACAGGCCGGAACTATGGCCACACCTTC
- | - | TRBJ2-7 | TRBV6-5 | CASSYGQPRSFEQYF | TGTGCCAGCAGTTACGGACAGCCCCGCTCTTTCGAGCAGTACTTC
many | - | TRBJ1-1 | TRBV28 | CASSWGPYTEAFF | TGTGCCAGCAGTTGGGGCCCGTACACTGAAGCTTTCTTT
many | - | TRBJ2-7 | TRBV25-1 | CASSDREFEQYF | TGTGCCAGCAGTGATAGGGAGTTCGAGCAGTACTTC
- | - | TRBJ1-6 | TRBV11-3 | CASSLGGSNSPLHF | TGTGCCAGCAGCTTGGGGGGTAGTAATTCACCCCTCCACTTT
many | - | TRBJ1-2 | TRBV30 | CAWSKRRVLNYGYTF | TGTGCCTGGAGCAAACGCCGTGTCCTTAACTATGGCTACACCTTC
few | - | TRBJ2-7 | TRBV5-4 | CASADGPSPSEQYF | TGTGCCAGCGCCGACGGCCCTAGCCCGTCCGAGCAGTACTTC
few | - | TRBJ1-2 | TRBV12-3/TRBV12-4 | CASSFGGDYGYTF | TGTGCCAGCAGTTTTGGGGGCGATTACGGCTACACCTTC
few | TRBD2 | TRBJ2-5 | TRBV18 | CASSKLRPEGGPRPEGETQYF | TGTGCCAGCTCAAAGCTTCGGCCGGAGGGAGGGCCACGCCCGGAGGGAGAGACCCAGTACTTC
- | - | TRBJ2-7 | TRBV5-1 | CASSSSVTPYEQYF | TGCGCCAGCAGCTCCAGCGTAACCCCCTACGAGCAGTACTTC
- | - | TRBJ1-1 | TRBV6-5 | CASSYSRDGTEAFF | TGTGCCAGCAGTTACTCGAGGGACGGGACTGAAGCTTTCTTT
- | TRBD2 | TRBJ2-7 | TRBV5-6 | CASSLVGGSAYEQYF | TGTGCCAGCAGCTTGGTTGGCGGGAGTGCCTACGAGCAGTACTTC
few | - | TRBJ2-5 | TRBV12-3/TRBV12-4 | CASSLAEDYQETQYF | TGTGCCAGCAGTTTAGCCGAGGACTATCAAGAGACCCAGTACTTC
many | TRBD2 | TRBJ2-4 | TRBV29-1 | CSVAVRGRATNIQYF | TGCAGCGTGGCCGTTCGCGGGAGGGCCACAAACATTCAGTACTTC
many | TRBD1 | TRBJ1-5 | TRBV28 | CASRAGGGAGNQPQHF | TGTGCCAGCAGAGCAGGGGGGGGCGCCGGCAATCAGCCCCAGCATTTT
- | - | TRBJ2-7 | TRBV12-3/TRBV12-4 | CASSLVSRAEQYF | TGTGCCAGCAGTTTGGTCTCGCGGGCTGAGCAGTACTTC
many | TRBD2 | TRBJ2-7 | TRBV20-1 | CSARRAGAEEQYF | TGCAGTGCTAGGAGAGCGGGAGCCGAAGAGCAGTACTTC
many | TRBD2 | TRBJ2-7 | TRBV19 | CASSPRTSGSNEQYF | TGTGCCAGTAGCCCCCGGACTAGCGGTTCGAACGAGCAGTACTTC
many | - | TRBJ2-2 | TRBV12-3/TRBV12-4 | CASSLSGASTGELFF | TGTGCCAGCAGTTTGTCCGGGGCGAGCACCGGGGAGCTGTTTTTT
many | TRBD1 | TRBJ2-2 | TRBV11-2 | CASSRRRQGARTGELFF | TGTGCCAGCAGCCGGAGGAGACAGGGGGCGAGGACCGGGGAGCTGTTTTTT
- | - | TRBJ2-2 | TRBV12-3/TRBV12-4 | CASSENGGTGELFF | TGTGCCAGCTCAGAGAACGGGGGCACCGGGGAGCTGTTTTTT
many | TRBD1 | TRBJ1-2 | TRBV30 | CAWSVGQGRTF | TGTGCCTGGAGTGTAGGACAGGGCCGCACCTTC
few | TRBD2 | TRBJ2-3 | TRBV11-1 | CASSPQLGLAATTDTQYF | TGTGCCAGCAGCCCCCAACTCGGACTAGCGGCAACCACAGATACGCAGTATTTT
many | TRBD1 | TRBJ1-1 | TRBV12-3/TRBV12-4 | CASNALGQLTTEAFF | TGTGCCAGCAACGCTCTGGGACAGTTAACTACTGAAGCTTTCTTT
many | TRBD1 | TRBJ2-5 | TRBV2 | CASPSGQMETQYF | TGTGCCAGCCCTTCGGGACAGATGGAGACCCAGTACTTC
many | - | TRBJ1-1 | TRBV6-5 | CASSYSVQLNTEAFF | TGTGCCAGCAGTTACTCTGTACAGCTTAACACTGAAGCTTTCTTT
many | - | TRBJ2-5 | TRBV30 | CAWSALLETQYF | TGTGCCTGGAGTGCCCTTTTGGAGACCCAGTACTTC
many | - | TRBJ2-5 | TRBV28 | CASSYRGAQYF | TGTGCCAGCAGTTACCGAGGGGCCCAGTACTTC
many | TRBD1 | TRBJ1-5 | TRBV29-1 | CSVTGGHSNQPQHF | TGCAGCGTAACAGGGGGCCATAGCAATCAGCCCCAGCATTTT
many | TRBD1 | TRBJ1-1 | TRBV27 | CASRRTGLIEAFF | TGTGCCAGCAGGCGGACAGGGCTTATTGAAGCTTTCTTT
many | TRBD1 | TRBJ1-2 | TRBV6-5 | CASSYFHRGQNYGYTF | TGTGCCAGCAGTTACTTCCACAGGGGCCAGAACTATGGCTACACCTTC
- | - | TRBJ1-5 | TRBV7-3 | CASSHTDRSGASNQPQHF | TGTGCCAGCAGTCATACCGACAGGAGCGGAGCTAGCAATCAGCCCCAGCATTTT
- | TRBD1 | TRBJ1-2 | TRBV20-1 | CSAPTGAYGYTF | TGCAGTGCTCCGACAGGGGCCTATGGCTACACCTTC
- | - | TRBJ1-2 | TRBV5-6 | CASSPRGVEGYTF | TGTGCCAGCAGCCCCCGGGGGGTTGAAGGCTACACCTTC
many | - | TRBJ2-7 | TRBV29-1 | CSVEGDRPSYEQYF | TGCAGCGTTGAAGGCGACAGGCCGTCCTACGAGCAGTACTTC
many | - | TRBJ1-6 | TRBV6-5 | CTSSYGVGGSPLHF | TGTACCAGCAGTTACGGCGTGGGTGGATCACCCCTCCACTTT
many | TRBD1 | TRBJ2-5 | TRBV14 | CASITGAVIETQYF | TGTGCCAGCATCACAGGGGCGGTAATAGAGACCCAGTACTTC
many | - | TRBJ2-7 | TRBV20-1 | CSARLSGRYEQYF | TGCAGTGCCAGGCTTAGCGGTCGCTACGAGCAGTACTTC
- | TRBD1 | TRBJ1-1 | TRBV20-1 | CSATFPYRGRGAFF | TGCAGTGCTACTTTTCCGTACAGGGGGCGTGGAGCTTTCTTT
many | - | TRBJ2-4 | TRBV20-1 | CSARDHVRFATLAKNIQYF | TGCAGTGCTAGAGATCATGTACGGTTCGCTACCCTAGCCAAAAACATTCAGTACTTC
many | - | TRBJ2-6 | TRBV30 | CAWGVRVSGANVLTF | TGTGCCTGGGGAGTCAGGGTTTCTGGGGCCAACGTCCTGACTTTC
few | - | TRBJ2-7 | TRBV28 | CARTLYEQYF | TGTGCCAGAACGCTCTACGAGCAGTACTTC
few | TRBD2 | TRBJ2-2 | TRBV6-4 | CASSDGTSGGTGELFF | TGTGCCAGCAGTGACGGGACTAGCGGGGGCACCGGGGAGCTGTTTTTT
many | - | TRBJ2-5 | TRBV9 | CASSVEGFETQYF | TGTGCCAGCAGCGTGGAGGGCTTCGAGACCCAGTACTTC
many | - | TRBJ2-7 | TRBV27 | CASRGIADTEQYF | TGTGCCAGCAGAGGGATCGCAGACACGGAGCAGTACTTC
many | - | TRBJ2-2 | TRBV7-6 | CASSLVLVAVDRPGELFF | TGTGCCAGCAGCTTAGTATTGGTTGCGGTAGACAGGCCGGGGGAGCTGTTTTTT
many | - | TRBJ1-1 | TRBV12-3/TRBV12-4 | CASSIRLEGEAFF | TGTGCCAGCAGTATCCGGCTCGAGGGTGAAGCTTTCTTT
- | TRBD1 | TRBJ2-5 | TRBV20-1 | CSANDRGETQYF | TGCAGTGCTAACGACAGGGGGGAGACCCAGTACTTC
many | - | TRBJ1-1 | TRBV4-1 | CASSQRGSGAFF | TGCGCCAGCAGCCAACGGGGGTCGGGAGCTTTCTTT
many | TRBD2 | TRBJ2-2 | TRBV13 | CASSLRLAGAEELFF | TGTGCCAGCAGCCTCAGACTAGCGGGAGCCGAGGAGCTGTTTTTT
many | - | TRBJ1-2 | TRBV19 | CASSAAQGLGYTF | TGTGCCAGTAGTGCTGCTCAGGGGCTCGGCTACACCTTC
- | TRBD1 | TRBJ2-7 | TRBV18 | CASSAGQTGFKQYF | TGTGCCAGCTCAGCCGGACAGACAGGGTTCAAGCAGTACTTC